These 28 T cell receptor beta chains came from one sample sequenced in a study of shared clonotypes between healthy human individuals. TCRdb keeps only in-frame clones here, not all; method: immunoSEQ multiplex PCR. The sample lists about 820,000 clones; more than 85% were seen once. Terminally differentiated effector memory CD45RA+ cells were excluded by CCR7 positive selection of CD45RO-negative cells. Sequencing was performed on naive CD8+ T cells sorted from blood. Every receptor here comes from a man aged 25 to 40 in good health.

In the case of this clone: Other DNA sequences within the sample encode an identical CDR3. The V gene is TRBV7-9, the J gene TRBJ2-5, with D possibly being TRBD1 or TRBD2 (7 bases each). This CDR3 has 12 residues. Germline V gene lookup returns CDR1 SEHNR and CDR2 FQNEAQ (reference sequence). The V end lost 5 bases, the J end lost 5 bases, and 9 bases lay between the germline ends. The CDR3 DNA is TGTGCCAGCAGCCAGGGGGGGGAGACCCAGTACTTC. Translating it yields CASSQGGETQYF. Variable domain in full (rest from reference TRBV7-9 and TRBJ2-5): DTGVSQNPRHKITKRGQNVTFRCDPISEHNRLYWYRQTLGQGPEFLTYFQNEAQLEKSRLLSDRFSAERPKGSFSTLEIQRTEQGDSAMYLCASSQGGETQYFGPGTRLLVL.

Points on this clone: The junction departs from germline at one end; a sequencing error may be responsible. The chain combines TRBV4-2 with TRBJ2-7, with D unresolved. This CDR3 is built from 13 residues. Germline CDR1 is LGHNA and CDR2 is YNFKEQ. The CDR3 region is CASSQYPSDEQYF. The DNA of the CDR3 is TGTGCCAGCAGCCAGTACCCCTCCGACGAGCAGTACTTC.

The chain is built from TRBV6-1 and TRBJ2-7, with D maybe TRBD2 (6 bases). The CDR3 loop spans 13 amino acids. V dropped 6 bases and J dropped 1 base, with 10 bases sitting between them. CDR1 and CDR2 (germline): MNHNS, SASEGT. DNA of the CDR3: TGTGCCAGCAGGGGGGACTCTTCCTACGAGCAGTACTTC. It encodes CASRGDSSYEQYF.

The genes are TRBV7-9 and TRBJ2-2; TRBD1 matches at 8 bases. Germline CDR1 and CDR2: SEHNR and FQNEAQ (reference sequence). The V gene end was trimmed by 5 bases and the J gene end by 6 bases; junction bases not matched to a gene: 5. This CDR3 is built from 14 residues. The CDR3 loop is CASSHPDRAGELFF. The CDR3 DNA reads TGTGCCAGCAGCCACCCGGACAGGGCCGGGGAGCTGTTTTTT.

The chain recombines TRBV9 with TRBJ2-1, with a weak D call TRBD1 (5 bases). Trimming shortened V by 6 bases and J by 6 bases, and 25 bases separated the two germline ends. Germline V CDR1 and CDR2: SGDLS, YYNGEE. The length of the CDR3 is 17 residues. DNA of the CDR3: TGTGCCAGCACCCTCACAGGATTAAACACGGTTGGCAATGAGCAGTTCTTC. Protein sequence: CASTLTGLNTVGNEQFF.

This clone occurred a few times. The chain joins TRBV2 to TRBJ1-1, with D unclear. The V end lost 8 bases, the J end lost 1 base, and 17 bases lay between the germline ends. This CDR3 has 15 amino acids. Germline lookup yields CDR1 SNHLY and CDR2 FYNNEI. CDR3 protein: CASLPVGQPNTEAFF. CDR3 DNA: TGTGCCAGCCTGCCGGTCGGGCAGCCGAACACTGAAGCTTTCTTT.

This chain uses TRBV7-9 with TRBJ2-7; D is possibly TRBD1 (6 bases). Germline CDR1 SEHNR, CDR2 FQNEAQ (reference sequence). The ends were cut back, 5 bases at V and 4 bases at J, with 30 bases in the middle. CDR3 size: 19 residues. Written as DNA, the CDR3 is TGTGCCAGCAGCCCCCAGGGCGCTAGTTCTGCCCAGAGGGGGTACGAGCAGTACTTC. It translates to CASSPQGASSAQRGYEQYF.

The chain carries TRBV19 and TRBJ2-1; D is perhaps TRBD1 or TRBD2 (6 bases each). Looked up from germline, CDR1 is LNHDA and CDR2 is SQIVND (reference sequence). The CDR3 sequence is 16 residues long. V lost 2 bases and J 9 bases, leaving 20 bases between the germline ends. Written as DNA, the CDR3 is TGTGCCAGTAGTATATTAGCGGTGGGGGCCTTGGCTGAGCAGTTCTTC. This encodes CASSILAVGALAEQFF. Together with reference TRBV19 and TRBJ2-1, the CDR3 gives the full variable domain: DGGITQSPKYLFRKEGQNVTLSCEQNLNHDAMYWYRQDPGQGLRLIYYSQIVNDFQKGDIAEGYSVSREKKESFPLTVTSAQKNPTAFYLCASSILAVGALAEQFFGPGTRLTVL.

The chain uses TRBV7-9 and TRBJ2-2, with 8 nucleotides matching TRBD2. The germline V gene has CDR1 SEHNR and CDR2 FQNEAQ (reference sequence). CDR3 size: 17 residues. The junction had 10 bases not matched to a gene; V was cut back by 2 bases and J by 5 bases. CDR3 coding DNA: TGTGCCAGCAGCTTACCCGTGAGCGGGAGAGGTACCGGGGAGCTGTTTTTT. It yields the protein CASSLPVSGRGTGELFF.

V usage is TRBV27 and J usage is TRBJ2-1, with no clear D. The CDR3 totals 15 residues. Trimming stripped 5 bases from V and 4 bases from J, with 15 bases between. Looked up from germline, CDR1 is MNHEY and CDR2 is SMNVEV (reference sequence). The CDR3 nucleotides are TGTGCCAGCAGTGTTGGAACATCCCCTTACAATGAGCAGTTCTTC. Translated, it gives CASSVGTSPYNEQFF.

This clone appeared many times. V and J are TRBV9 and TRBJ2-7; 7 bases line up with TRBD1. V dropped 4 bases and J dropped 7; count of bases not matched to a gene: 14. This CDR3 contains 15 residues. The germline V gene encodes CDR1 SGDLS and CDR2 YYNGEE. CDR3 nucleotide sequence: TGTGCCAGCAGCTCAGGGGGAACAGGACTGGGGGAGCAGTACTTC. Its translation: CASSSGGTGLGEQYF.

V and J are TRBV4-3 and TRBJ2-3; TRBD1 matches at 8 bases. This CDR3 contains 15 residues. V shed 1 base and J 2 bases; nucleotides not matched to a gene: 2. The V gene's germline CDR1 is LGHNA and CDR2 YSLEER. As DNA, the CDR3 is TGCGCCAGCAGCCAAGGGACAGGGACCACAGATACGCAGTATTTT. This codes for CASSQGTGTTDTQYF.

The chain has TRBV15 and TRBJ2-3; 14 positions agree with TRBD2. In germline, CDR1 is LNHNV, CDR2 YYDKDF (reference sequence). This CDR3 has 21 amino acids. V was clipped by 3 bases and J by 2 bases; unmatched bases: 16. The CDR3 is CATSSPKGLAGVGPHTDTQYF. DNA of the CDR3: TGTGCCACCAGCAGCCCGAAGGGACTAGCGGGGGTGGGCCCTCACACAGATACGCAGTATTTT.

The chain has TRBV7-9 and TRBJ2-7; TRBD1 matches at 10 bases. This CDR3 contains 15 residues. With 7 bases clipped from V and 0 bases from J, the junction kept 6 bases outside the gene matches. CDR1 is SEHNR, CDR2 FQNEAQ, per germline (reference sequence). CDR3 residues: CASITWDRGSYEQYF. The CDR3 bases are TGTGCCAGCATTACTTGGGACAGGGGCTCCTACGAGCAGTACTTC.

CDR3 in amino acids: CASSQFRDTYEQYF. Here the CDR3 DNA reads TGCGCCAGCAGCCAATTCCGGGACACCTACGAGCAGTACTTC. The chain carries TRBV4-3 and TRBJ2-7, with a possible D match to TRBD1 (6 bases). V shed 2 bases and J shed 2 bases, with 10 bases lying between them. The germline CDR1 and CDR2 sequences are LGHNA and YSLEER. The CDR3 loop spans 14 amino acids.

V gene TRBV2 combines with J gene TRBJ1-1, with D unresolved. CDR3 length equals 14 residues. V lost 2 bases, J lost 0 bases, and 7 bases lay in between. Germline V CDR1 and CDR2: SNHLY, FYNNEI. The CDR3 DNA reads as TGTGCCAGCAGTGAACTTCAGATGAACACTGAAGCTTTCTTT. Protein sequence: CASSELQMNTEAFF.

This chain links TRBV7-8 with TRBJ2-1, with no clear D. Germline assignment: CDR1 SGHVS and CDR2 FQNEAQ. Trimming removed 3 bases from V and 5 bases from J, with 8 bases in between. This CDR3 spans 13 amino acids. CDR3 nucleotides: TGTGCCAGCAGCTTTATCCGGCACAATGAGCAGTTCTTC. It specifies CASSFIRHNEQFF.

The CDR3 protein is CASSSRDSGNTIYF. CDR3 nucleotide sequence: TGTGCCAGCAGTAGCAGGGACTCTGGAAACACCATATATTTT. This rearrangement joins TRBV28 to TRBJ1-3; maybe TRBD1 (5 bases). The CDR3 runs to 14 residues. Looked up from germline, CDR1 is MDHEN and CDR2 is SYDVKM. The V end lost 5 bases, the J end lost 0 bases, and 8 bases lay between the germline ends.

The chain recombines TRBV2 with TRBJ2-1; D unresolved. The germline V gene encodes CDR1 SNHLY and CDR2 FYNNEI. V was pared by 2 bases and J by 0 bases, with 8 bases between. This CDR3 comprises 15 residues. The CDR3 DNA is TGTGCCAGCAGTGAACGGCAGATCTCCTACAATGAGCAGTTCTTC. As protein: CASSERQISYNEQFF. Filled out from reference TRBV2 and TRBJ2-1, the complete variable domain reads EPEVTQTPSHQVTQMGQEVILRCVPISNHLYFYWYRQILGQKVEFLVSFYNNEISEKSEIFDDQFSVERPDGSNFTLKIRSTKLEDSAMYFCASSERQISYNEQFFGPGTRLTVL.

Worth noting for this clone: The same CDR3 arises from other DNA sequences in this sample as well. The chain joins TRBV29-1 to TRBJ2-1; the D is unclear. V lost 3 bases and J lost 5, with 5 bases in between. The CDR3 is made up of 11 amino acids. Germline CDR1 SQVTM, CDR2 ANQGSEA. The CDR3 loop is CSVDRNNEQFF. The CDR3 DNA is TGCAGCGTTGACCGGAACAATGAGCAGTTCTTC.

The chain uses TRBV19 and TRBJ1-2; 11 nucleotides align to TRBD1. The CDR3 totals 15 residues. Trimming at V came to 4 bases and at J to 2 bases, leaving 3 bases not matched to a gene. Germline loops: CDR1 LNHDA, CDR2 SQIVND (reference sequence). CDR3 region: CASSTRTGGNYGYTF. The CDR3 nucleotides read TGTGCCAGTAGTACCAGGACAGGGGGCAACTATGGCTACACCTTC.

The chain uses TRBV5-1 and TRBJ2-1; TRBD2 aligns across 9 bases. CDR3 length: 13 residues. The J segment lost 10 bases and the V segment lost 6 bases, leaving 8 bases of the junction unmatched. Germline loops: CDR1 SGHRS, CDR2 YFSETQ. The CDR3 region is CASKQGLAGEQFF. CDR3 sequence (DNA): TGCGCCAGCAAACAGGGACTAGCTGGCGAGCAGTTCTTC. Supplemented by reference TRBV5-1 and TRBJ2-1, the full variable domain reads KAGVTQTPRYLIKTRGQQVTLSCSPISGHRSVSWYQQTPGQGLQFLFEYFSETQRNKGNFPGRFSGRQFSNSRSEMNVSTLELGDSALYLCASKQGLAGEQFFGPGTRLTVL.

The J gene is TRBJ2-3, the V gene TRBV6-1; D call uncertain. V dropped 1 base and J dropped 1 base, with 6 bases sitting between them. The germline V gene has CDR1 MNHNS and CDR2 SASEGT. CDR3 length equals 14 residues. CDR3 protein: CASSEVTGTDTQYF. The CDR3 DNA is TGTGCCAGCAGTGAAGTAACGGGCACAGATACGCAGTATTTT.

Remarks on this clone: Other nucleotide sequences from this sample produce the same CDR3. The chain couples TRBV9 to TRBJ2-7; 9 bases agree with TRBD1. Per the germline V gene, CDR1 is SGDLS and CDR2 is YYNGEE. V lost 2 bases to trimming and J lost 0 bases; unmatched junction nucleotides: 3. This CDR3 is 15 amino acids long. CDR3 amino acids: CASSVGTGSSYEQYF. In DNA, the CDR3 is TGTGCCAGCAGCGTCGGGACAGGGAGCTCCTACGAGCAGTACTTC.

The V gene is TRBV4-3, the J gene TRBJ2-2; D gene ambiguous. Germline CDR1 and CDR2: LGHNA and YSLEER. The ends were cut back, 1 base at V and 0 bases at J, with 9 bases in the middle. This CDR3 has 16 residues. The CDR3 here is CASSQATGANTGELFF. CDR3 coding DNA: TGCGCCAGCAGCCAAGCGACCGGTGCGAACACCGGGGAGCTGTTTTTT.

V usage is TRBV19 and J usage is TRBJ2-7; a possible D gene is TRBD1 (6 bases). Germline CDR1 is LNHDA and CDR2 is SQIVND (reference sequence). Trimming stripped 5 bases from V and 4 bases from J, with 12 bases between. The CDR3 runs to 13 residues. The CDR3, as DNA: TGTGCCAGTAGTCCCGCAGGGGCATACGAGCAGTACTTC. It codes for CASSPAGAYEQYF.

This chain joins TRBV6-5 and TRBJ1-1; a possible D gene is TRBD1 (5 bases). V gave up 2 bases and J gave up 3 bases, with 13 bases separating them. Germline V gene sequence: CDR1 MNHEY, CDR2 SVGAGI. The CDR3 runs 15 residues. CDR3 DNA sequence: TGTGCCAGCAGTTACAAAGGGGCTTCGGACACTGAAGCTTTCTTT. This sequence encodes CASSYKGASDTEAFF.

CDR3: CASSGRWGSGEQFF. The CDR3 DNA sequence: TGTGCCAGCAGCGGCAGATGGGGGTCGGGCGAGCAGTTCTTC. The chain joins TRBV9 to TRBJ2-1, with D possibly being TRBD1 or TRBD2 (5 bases each). The CDR3 loop spans 14 amino acids. CDR1 and CDR2 (germline): SGDLS, YYNGEE. V shed 3 bases and J shed 10 bases, with 17 bases lying between them.